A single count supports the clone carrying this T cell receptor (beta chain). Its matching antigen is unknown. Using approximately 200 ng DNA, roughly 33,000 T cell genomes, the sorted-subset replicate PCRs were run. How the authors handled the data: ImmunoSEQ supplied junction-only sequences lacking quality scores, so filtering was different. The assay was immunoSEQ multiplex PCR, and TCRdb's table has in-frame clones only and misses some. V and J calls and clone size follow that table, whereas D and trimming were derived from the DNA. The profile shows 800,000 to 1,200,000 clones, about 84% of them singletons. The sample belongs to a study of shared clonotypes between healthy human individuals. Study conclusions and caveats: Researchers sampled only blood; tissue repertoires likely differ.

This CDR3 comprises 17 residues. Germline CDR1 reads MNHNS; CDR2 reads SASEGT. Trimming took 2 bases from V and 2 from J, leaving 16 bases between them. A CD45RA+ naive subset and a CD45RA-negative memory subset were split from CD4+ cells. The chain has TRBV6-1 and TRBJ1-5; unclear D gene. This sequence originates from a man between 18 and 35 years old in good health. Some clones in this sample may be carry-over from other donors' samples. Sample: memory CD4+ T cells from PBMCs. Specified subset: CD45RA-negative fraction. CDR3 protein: CASSESPGQRGNQPQHF. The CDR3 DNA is TGTGCCAGCAGTGAATCCCCCGGCCAACGGGGCAATCAGCCCCAGCATTTT.